This T cell receptor beta chain comes out of a study of blood T cell repertoires in COVID-19. Profiled with immunoSEQ multiplex PCR; TCRdb holds only in-frame clones, not every one. The table shows 140,000 to 150,000 clones, with around 84% occurring only once. V was trimmed by 0 bases and J by 9 bases, leaving 12 bases between them. The CDR3 runs to 14 residues. The germline CDR1 and CDR2 sequences are LGHNA and YSLEER. This receptor was identified in a man aged 60 to 75 with active or convalescent COVID-19. This sequence joins TRBV4-3 and TRBJ2-1; D not resolved. Sample: peripheral blood. CDR3: CASSQDDGFTEQFF. The CDR3, as DNA: TGCGCCAGCAGCCAAGATGACGGGTTTACTGAGCAGTTCTTC.